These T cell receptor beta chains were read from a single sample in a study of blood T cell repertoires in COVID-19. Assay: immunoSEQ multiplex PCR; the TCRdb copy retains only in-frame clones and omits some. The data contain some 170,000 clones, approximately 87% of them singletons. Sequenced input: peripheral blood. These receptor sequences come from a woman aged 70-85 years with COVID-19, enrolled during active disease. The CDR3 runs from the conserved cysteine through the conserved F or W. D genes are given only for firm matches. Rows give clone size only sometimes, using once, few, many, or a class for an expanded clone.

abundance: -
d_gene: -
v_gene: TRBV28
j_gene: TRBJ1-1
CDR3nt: TGTGCCAGCAGACAGGGTTGGACTGAAGCTTTCTTT
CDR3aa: CASRQGWTEAFF

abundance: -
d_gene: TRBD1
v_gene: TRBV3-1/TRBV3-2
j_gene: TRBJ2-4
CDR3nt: TGTGCCAGCAGCCAAGACACCGGGACAGGAAAAAACATTCAGTACTTC
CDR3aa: CASSQDTGTGKNIQYF

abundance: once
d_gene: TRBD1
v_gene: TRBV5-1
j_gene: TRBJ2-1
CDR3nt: TGCGCCAGCAGCTTGGACAGGGGGGACAATGAGCAGTTCTTC
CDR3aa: CASSLDRGDNEQFF

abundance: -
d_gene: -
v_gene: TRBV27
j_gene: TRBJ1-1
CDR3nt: TGTGCCAGCAGTTTACGGCCCAGGGGGAACACTGAAGCTTTCTTT
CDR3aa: CASSLRPRGNTEAFF

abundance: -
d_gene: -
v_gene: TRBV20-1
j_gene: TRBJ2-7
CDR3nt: TGCAGTGCTAGTGGCCAGGGGTATCACTACGAGCAGTACTTC
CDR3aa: CSASGQGYHYEQYF

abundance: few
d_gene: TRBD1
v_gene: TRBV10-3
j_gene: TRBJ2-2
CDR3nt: TGTGCCATCAGCAGGACAGGGGCGAACACCGGGGAGCTGTTTTTT
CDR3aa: CAISRTGANTGELFF

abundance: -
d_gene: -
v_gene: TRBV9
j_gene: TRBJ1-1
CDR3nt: TGTGCCAGCAGCGTAGCGGAGGGTGAAGCTTTCTTT
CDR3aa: CASSVAEGEAFF

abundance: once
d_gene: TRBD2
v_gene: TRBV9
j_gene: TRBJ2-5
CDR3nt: TGTGCCAGCAGCGTAGGAGGTAGCGGGAGTGGGCAGGAGACCCAGTACTTC
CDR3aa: CASSVGGSGSGQETQYF

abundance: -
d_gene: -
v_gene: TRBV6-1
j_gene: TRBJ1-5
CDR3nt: TGTGCCAGCAGTGAAGCGCCGTTATTGGGGGGAGATCAGCCCCAGCATTTT
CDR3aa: CASSEAPLLGGDQPQHF

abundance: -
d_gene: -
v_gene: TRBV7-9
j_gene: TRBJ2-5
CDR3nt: TGTGCCAGCAGCTTTGGGGCAGGGTGGGGAGAGACCCAGTACTTC
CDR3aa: CASSFGAGWGETQYF

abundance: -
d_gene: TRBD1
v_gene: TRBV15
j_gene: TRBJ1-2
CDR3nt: TGTGCCTCCTCGACAGGGGAGTACTATGGCTACACCTTC
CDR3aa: CASSTGEYYGYTF

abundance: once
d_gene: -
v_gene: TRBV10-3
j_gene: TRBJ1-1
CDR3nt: TGTGCCATCAGCGACCCCCCCGGGAGGGAAGCTTTCTTT
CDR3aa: CAISDPPGREAFF

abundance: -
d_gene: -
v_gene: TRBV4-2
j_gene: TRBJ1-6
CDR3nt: TGTGCCAGCAGCCAAGAGTGGCAGGGTGATTCACCCCTCCACTTT
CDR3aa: CASSQEWQGDSPLHF

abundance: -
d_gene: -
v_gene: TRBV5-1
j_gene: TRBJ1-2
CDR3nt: TGCGCCAGCAGCTTGCCCACCTCCGTTTCTCGGGAGGGGTCGGAGTATGGCTACACCTTC
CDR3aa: CASSLPTSVSREGSEYGYTF

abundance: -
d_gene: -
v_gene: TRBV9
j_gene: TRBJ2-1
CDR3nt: TGTGCCAGCAGCGTAAAATCGGGAGTCTACAATGAGCAGTTCTTC
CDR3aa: CASSVKSGVYNEQFF

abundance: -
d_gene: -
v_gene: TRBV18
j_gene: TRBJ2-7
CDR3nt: TGTGCCAGCTCGCCGAGTCGGAGTAGGTCCTACGAGCAGTACTTC
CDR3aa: CASSPSRSRSYEQYF

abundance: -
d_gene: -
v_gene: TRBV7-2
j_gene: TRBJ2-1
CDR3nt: TGTGCCAGCAGCTTAGTCTCGCGGGGCGGGGCCGGTCGCAATGAGCAGTTCTTC
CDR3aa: CASSLVSRGGAGRNEQFF

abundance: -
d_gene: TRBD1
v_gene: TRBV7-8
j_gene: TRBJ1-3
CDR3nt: TGTGCCAGCAGCACTACAGGGGGTCCTGGAAACACCATATATTTT
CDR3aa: CASSTTGGPGNTIYF

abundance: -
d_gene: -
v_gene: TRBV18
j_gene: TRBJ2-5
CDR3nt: TGTGCCAGCTCACCAAAACAGGGCGAGACCCAGTACTTC
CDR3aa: CASSPKQGETQYF

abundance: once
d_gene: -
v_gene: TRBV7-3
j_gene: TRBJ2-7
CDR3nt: TGTGCCAGCAGCCCCCAGAACAAATACGAGCAGTACTTC
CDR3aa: CASSPQNKYEQYF

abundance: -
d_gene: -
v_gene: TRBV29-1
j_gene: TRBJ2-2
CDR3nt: TGCAGCGTGGGCCGGGAGACGAACACCGGGGAGCTGTTTTTT
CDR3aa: CSVGRETNTGELFF

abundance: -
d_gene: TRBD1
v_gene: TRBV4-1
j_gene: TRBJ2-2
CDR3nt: TGCGCCAGCAGTGGGACAGGGTACGGTGGCGGGGAGCTGTTTTTT
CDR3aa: CASSGTGYGGGELFF

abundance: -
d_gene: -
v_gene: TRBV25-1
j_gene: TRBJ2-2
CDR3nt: TGTGCCAGCGGATCCCGGGCCGGGGAGCTGTTTTTT
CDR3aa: CASGSRAGELFF

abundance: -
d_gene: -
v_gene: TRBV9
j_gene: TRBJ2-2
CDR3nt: TGTGCCAGCAGACCCCACCCGGACACCGGGGAGCTGTTTTTT
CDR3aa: CASRPHPDTGELFF

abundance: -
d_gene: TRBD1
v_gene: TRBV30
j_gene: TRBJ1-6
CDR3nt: TGTGCCTTTGACAGGGAATCTTCACCCCTCCACTTT
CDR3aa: CAFDRESSPLHF

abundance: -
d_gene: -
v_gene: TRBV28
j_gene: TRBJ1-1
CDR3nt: TGTGCCAGCATAGCAGAGACTGAAGCTTTCTTT
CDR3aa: CASIAETEAFF

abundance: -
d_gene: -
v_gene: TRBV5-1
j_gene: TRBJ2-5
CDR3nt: TGCGCCAGCAGCTTGGCCCCAGGGTACCAAGAGACCCAGTACTTC
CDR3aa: CASSLAPGYQETQYF

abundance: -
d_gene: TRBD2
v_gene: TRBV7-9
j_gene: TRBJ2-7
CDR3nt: TGTGCCAGCAGCTTAGGACTAGCGGAGACCTACGAGCAGTACTTC
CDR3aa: CASSLGLAETYEQYF

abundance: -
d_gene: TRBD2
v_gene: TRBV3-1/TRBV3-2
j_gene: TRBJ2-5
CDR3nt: TGTGCCAGCAGCCAAAACGCGGGAGGCTTCCAAGAGACCCAGTACTTC
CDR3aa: CASSQNAGGFQETQYF

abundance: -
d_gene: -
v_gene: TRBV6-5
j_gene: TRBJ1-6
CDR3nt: TGTGCCAGAGATTTAGGGGATTCACCCCTCCACTTT
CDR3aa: CARDLGDSPLHF

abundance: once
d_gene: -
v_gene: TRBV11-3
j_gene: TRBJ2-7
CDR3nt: TGTGCCAGCAGCTCCCAGGCTCTGAAGGAGCAGTACTTC
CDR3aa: CASSSQALKEQYF

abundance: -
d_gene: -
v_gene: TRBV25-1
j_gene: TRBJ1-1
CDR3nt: TGTGCCAGCAGTCCACACGGGGGGGGAAAGGCCACTGAAGCTTTCTTT
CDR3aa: CASSPHGGGKATEAFF

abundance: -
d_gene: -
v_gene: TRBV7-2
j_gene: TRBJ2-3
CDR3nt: TGTGCCAGCAACAAAGGGGCAGATACGCAGTATTTT
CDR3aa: CASNKGADTQYF

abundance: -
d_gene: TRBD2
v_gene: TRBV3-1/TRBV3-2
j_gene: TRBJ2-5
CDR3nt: TGTGCCAGCAGCCCTCTGGTAGCGGGAGTTGGAGAGACCCAGTACTTC
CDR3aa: CASSPLVAGVGETQYF

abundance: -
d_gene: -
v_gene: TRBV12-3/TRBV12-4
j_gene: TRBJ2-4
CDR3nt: TGTGCCAGCACCCAGGGGGCCAAAAACATTCAGTACTTC
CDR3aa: CASTQGAKNIQYF

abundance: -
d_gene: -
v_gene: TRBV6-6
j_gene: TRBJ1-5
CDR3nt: TGTGCCAGCAGGTCGGGGGGTAGCAATCAGCCCCAGCATTTT
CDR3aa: CASRSGGSNQPQHF

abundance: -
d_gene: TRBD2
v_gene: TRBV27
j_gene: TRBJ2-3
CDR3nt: TGTGCCAGCAGGCCTTTGGGGGGGACAGATACGCAGTATTTT
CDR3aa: CASRPLGGTDTQYF

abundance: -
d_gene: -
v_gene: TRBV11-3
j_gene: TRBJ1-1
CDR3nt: TGTGCCAGCACCGGACAGAGAAACACTGAAGCTTTCTTT
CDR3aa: CASTGQRNTEAFF

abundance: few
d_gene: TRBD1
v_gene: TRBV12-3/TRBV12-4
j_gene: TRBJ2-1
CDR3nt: TGTGCCAGCACCACGACAGGGTACAATGAGCAGTTCTTC
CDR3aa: CASTTTGYNEQFF

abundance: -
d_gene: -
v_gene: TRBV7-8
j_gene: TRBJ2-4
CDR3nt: TGTGCCAGCAGCTCCATAGCGGTACTAGCCAAAAACATTCAGTACTTC
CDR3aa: CASSSIAVLAKNIQYF

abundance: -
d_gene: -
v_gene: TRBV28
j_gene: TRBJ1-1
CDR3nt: TGTGCCAGCAGTGAAATCGGCACAGGGAAGAACACTGAAGCTTTCTTT
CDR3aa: CASSEIGTGKNTEAFF

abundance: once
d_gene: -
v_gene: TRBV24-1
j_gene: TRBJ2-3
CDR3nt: TGTGCCACCAGTGATCCCGCCAGGGTGAATACGCAGTATTTT
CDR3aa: CATSDPARVNTQYF

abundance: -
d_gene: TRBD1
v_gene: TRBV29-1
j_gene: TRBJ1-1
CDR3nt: TGCAGCGTCAGGGGGCGCGGGATGAACACTGAAGCTTTCTTT
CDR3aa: CSVRGRGMNTEAFF

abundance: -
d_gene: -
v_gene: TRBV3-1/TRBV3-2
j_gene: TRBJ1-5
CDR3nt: TGTGCCAGCAGCAGACAGTCTAGCAATCAGCCCCAGCATTTT
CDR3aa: CASSRQSSNQPQHF

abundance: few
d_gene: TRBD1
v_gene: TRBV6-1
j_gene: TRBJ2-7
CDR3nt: TGTGCCAGCAGTGAAGTCAGGGGGTACGAGCAGTACTTC
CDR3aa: CASSEVRGYEQYF

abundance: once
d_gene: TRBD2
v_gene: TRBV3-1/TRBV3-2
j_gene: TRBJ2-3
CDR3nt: TGTGCCAGCAGCCCCCCGGGACTAGCTGGAGATACGCAGTATTTT
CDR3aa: CASSPPGLAGDTQYF

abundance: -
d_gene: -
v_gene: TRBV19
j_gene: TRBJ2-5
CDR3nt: TGTGCCAGTAGTATCCACAACAGGGTTGGAGAGACCCAGTACTTC
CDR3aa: CASSIHNRVGETQYF

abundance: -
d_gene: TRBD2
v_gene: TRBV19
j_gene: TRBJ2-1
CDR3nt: TGTGCCAGTTCTATGACAGCGGGAGGGATAAATGAGCAGTTCTTC
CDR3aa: CASSMTAGGINEQFF

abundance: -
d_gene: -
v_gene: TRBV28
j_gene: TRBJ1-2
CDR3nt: TGTGCCAGCAGTTTAACCCACAGGGATGGCTACACCTTC
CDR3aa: CASSLTHRDGYTF

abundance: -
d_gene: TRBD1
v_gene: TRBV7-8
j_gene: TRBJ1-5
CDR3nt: TGTGCCAGCAGCTTAGCGAATCTGGGACAGCAGCATTTT
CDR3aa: CASSLANLGQQHF

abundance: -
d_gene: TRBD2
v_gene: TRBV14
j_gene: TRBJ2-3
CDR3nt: TGTGCCAGCAGCCAAGAAAGACTAGCGGGAGGGCCGGGGTTCCCCGTGGAAGACACAGATACGCAGTATTTT
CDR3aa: CASSQERLAGGPGFPVEDTDTQYF

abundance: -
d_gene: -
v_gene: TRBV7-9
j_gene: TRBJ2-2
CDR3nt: TGTGCCAGCAGCTCGGGCACCGGGGAGCTGTTTTTT
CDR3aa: CASSSGTGELFF